Relative to its sample, the clone carrying this TCR beta chain is medium-sized. This entry comes from a study of T cell responses to AZD1222 COVID-19 vaccine. V was pared by 0 bases and J by 0 bases, with 9 bases between. Germline CDR1 reads LGHNA; CDR2 reads YNFKEQ. The CDR3 extends over 15 amino acids. Libraries were prepared by immunoSEQ multiplex PCR; TCRdb keeps only in-frame clonotypes and omits some of them. The sample records 110,000 or so clones, roughly 82% being singletons. This clonotype was sampled from an adult in good health. This chain links TRBV4-2 with TRBJ2-7; D remains ambiguous. The material was peripheral blood, obtained on day 0 of AZD1222 vaccination. The chain's CDR3 is CASSQELESSYEQYF. CDR3 sequence (DNA): TGTGCCAGCAGCCAAGAATTAGAGAGCTCCTACGAGCAGTACTTC.